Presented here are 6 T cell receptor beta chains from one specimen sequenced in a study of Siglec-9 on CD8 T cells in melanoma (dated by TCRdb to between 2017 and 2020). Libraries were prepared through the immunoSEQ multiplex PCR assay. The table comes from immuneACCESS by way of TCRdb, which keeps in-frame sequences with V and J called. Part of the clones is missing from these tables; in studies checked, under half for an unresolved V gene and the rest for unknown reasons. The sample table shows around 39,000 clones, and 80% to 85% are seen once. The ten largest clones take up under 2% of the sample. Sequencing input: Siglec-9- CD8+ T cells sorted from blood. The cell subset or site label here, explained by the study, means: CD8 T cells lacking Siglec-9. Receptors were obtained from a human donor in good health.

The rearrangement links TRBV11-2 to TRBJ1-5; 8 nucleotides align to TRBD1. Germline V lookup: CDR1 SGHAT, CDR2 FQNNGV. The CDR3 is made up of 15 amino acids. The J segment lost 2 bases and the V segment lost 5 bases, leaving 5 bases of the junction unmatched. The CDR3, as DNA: TGTGCCAGCAGCCTAGGACAGGGACGCAATCAGCCCCAGCATTTT. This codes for CASSLGQGRNQPQHF.

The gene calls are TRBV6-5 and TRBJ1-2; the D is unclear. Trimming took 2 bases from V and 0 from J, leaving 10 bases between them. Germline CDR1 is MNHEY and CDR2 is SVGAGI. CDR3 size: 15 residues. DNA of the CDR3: TGTGCCAGCAGTTACGCCCTTCGTGCTAACTATGGCTACACCTTC. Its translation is CASSYALRANYGYTF.

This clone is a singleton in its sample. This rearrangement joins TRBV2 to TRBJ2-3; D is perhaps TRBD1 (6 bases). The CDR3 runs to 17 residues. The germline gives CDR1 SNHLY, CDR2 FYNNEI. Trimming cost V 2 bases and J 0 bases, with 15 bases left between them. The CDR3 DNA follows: TGTGCCAGCAGTGAATTACTTGGGGGCTATAGCACAGATACGCAGTATTTT. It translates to CASSELLGGYSTDTQYF.

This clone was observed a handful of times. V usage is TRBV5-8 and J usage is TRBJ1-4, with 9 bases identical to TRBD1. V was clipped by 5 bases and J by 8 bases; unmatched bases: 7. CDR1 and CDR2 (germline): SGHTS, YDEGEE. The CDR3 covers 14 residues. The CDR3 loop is CASRKRTGVEKLFF. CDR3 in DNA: TGTGCCAGCAGGAAACGGACAGGGGTAGAAAAACTGTTTTTT.

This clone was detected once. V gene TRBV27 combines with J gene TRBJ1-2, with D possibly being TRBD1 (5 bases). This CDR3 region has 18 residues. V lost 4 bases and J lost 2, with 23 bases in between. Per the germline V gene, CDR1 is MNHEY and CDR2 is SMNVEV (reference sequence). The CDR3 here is CASSSSVGPIRPNYGYTF. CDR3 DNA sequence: TGTGCCAGCAGTTCGTCGGTGGGACCTATACGGCCCAACTATGGCTACACCTTC.

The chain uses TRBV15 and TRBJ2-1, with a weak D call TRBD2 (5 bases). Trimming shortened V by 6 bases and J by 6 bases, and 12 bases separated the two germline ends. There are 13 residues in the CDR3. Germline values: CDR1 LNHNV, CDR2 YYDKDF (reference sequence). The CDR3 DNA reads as TGTGCCACCAGTTTTCCAGAGGGCAATGAGCAGTTCTTC. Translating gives CATSFPEGNEQFF.